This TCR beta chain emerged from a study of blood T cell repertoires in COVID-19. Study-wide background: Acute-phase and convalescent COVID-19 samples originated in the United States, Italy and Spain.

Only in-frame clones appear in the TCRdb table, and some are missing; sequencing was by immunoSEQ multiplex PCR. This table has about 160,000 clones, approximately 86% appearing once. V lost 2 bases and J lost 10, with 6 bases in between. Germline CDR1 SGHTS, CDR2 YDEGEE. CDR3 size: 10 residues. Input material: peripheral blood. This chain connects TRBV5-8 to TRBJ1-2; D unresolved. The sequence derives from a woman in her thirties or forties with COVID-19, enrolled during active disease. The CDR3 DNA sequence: TGTGCCAGCAGCTTCGAGGACTACACCTTC. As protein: CASSFEDYTF.